The 7 T cell receptor beta chains below all came from one sample that was sequenced in a study of shared clonotypes between healthy human individuals. Assay used: immunoSEQ multiplex PCR; TCRdb lists only in-frame clones, some missing. The sample has approximately 940,000 clones; 76% are singletons. Sequenced material: memory CD4+ T cells sorted from blood. The subset is: CD45RA-negative fraction. The receptors come from a man younger than 30 in good health.

V is TRBV6-5 and J is TRBJ1-1; D gene unclear. V was pared by 4 bases and J by 0 bases, with 6 bases between. This CDR3 comprises 13 residues. Germline V gene sequence: CDR1 MNHEY, CDR2 SVGAGI. CDR3 sequence: CASSFQMNTEAFF. CDR3 nucleotides: TGTGCCAGCAGTTTCCAAATGAACACTGAAGCTTTCTTT.

This clone was seen only once. The rearrangement uses TRBV7-8 and TRBJ1-1; 9 bases align to TRBD1. The CDR3 sequence is 14 residues long. V was pared by 3 bases and J by 4 bases, with 3 bases of the junction left unmatched. In germline, CDR1 is SGHVS, CDR2 FQNEAQ. CDR3 nucleotides: TGTGCCAGCAGCTTTAGACAGGGGGGCACTGAAGCTTTCTTT. This translates into CASSFRQGGTEAFF.

The rearrangement links TRBV4-1 to TRBJ2-4; D not resolved. Trimming removed 0 bases at V and 6 bases at J, with 6 bases between. The V gene's germline CDR1 is MGHRA and CDR2 YSYEKL. The CDR3 is 13 residues long. CDR3 loop: CASSQEDGNIQYF. The CDR3 DNA sequence: TGCGCCAGCAGCCAAGAAGACGGAAACATTCAGTACTTC.

Points on this clone: One base away lies a much larger clone, so this may be a sequencing read error. The gene calls are TRBV7-3 and TRBJ1-5, with D uncertain. The germline gives CDR1 SGHTA, CDR2 FQGTGA. The CDR3 extends over 13 amino acids. The V end lost 2 bases, the J end lost 7 bases, and 9 bases lay between the germline ends. DNA for the CDR3: TGTGCCAGCAGCTTAGAGGAAGGGCAGCCCCAGCATTTT. Translated: CASSLEEGQPQHF.

At least ten counts were recorded for this clone. This chain connects TRBV2 to TRBJ2-5; TRBD2 might be the D (6 bases). Germline lookup yields CDR1 SNHLY and CDR2 FYNNEI. V was cut by 6 bases and J by 5 bases, with 16 bases left in between. The CDR3 runs to 14 residues. The CDR3 region is CASRRRDSWETQYF. For the CDR3, the DNA is TGTGCCAGCAGAAGGCGGGACTCTTGGGAGACCCAGTACTTC.

V and J are TRBV27 and TRBJ1-6, with D tentatively TRBD1 (5 bases). Trimming stripped 4 bases from V and 9 bases from J, with 13 bases between. Germline V gene lookup returns CDR1 MNHEY and CDR2 SMNVEV (reference sequence). The CDR3 totals 14 residues. In nucleotides, the CDR3 is TGTGCCAGCAGTTCTCCAGGGTTCGGTTCACCCCTCCACTTT. This sequence encodes CASSSPGFGSPLHF.

The V gene is TRBV29-1, the J gene TRBJ2-3; D is ambiguous. CDR1 SQVTM and CDR2 ANQGSEA come from the germline V gene. The CDR3 covers 13 residues. V was clipped by 1 base and J by 0 bases, with 5 bases between them. CDR3 loop: CSVEAPSTDTQYF. CDR3 nucleotide sequence: TGCAGCGTTGAAGCGCCGAGCACAGATACGCAGTATTTT.